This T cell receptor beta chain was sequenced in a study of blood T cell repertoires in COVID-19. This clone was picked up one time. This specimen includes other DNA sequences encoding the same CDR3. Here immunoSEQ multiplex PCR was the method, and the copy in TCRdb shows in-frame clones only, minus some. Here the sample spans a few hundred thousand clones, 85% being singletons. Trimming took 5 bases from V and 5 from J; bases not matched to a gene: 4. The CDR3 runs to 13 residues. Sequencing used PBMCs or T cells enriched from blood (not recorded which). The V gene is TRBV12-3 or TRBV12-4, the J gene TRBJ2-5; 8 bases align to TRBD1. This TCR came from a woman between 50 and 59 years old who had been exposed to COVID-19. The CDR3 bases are TGTGCCAGCAGTGGACAGGGCACGGAGACCCAGTACTTC. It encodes CASSGQGTETQYF.